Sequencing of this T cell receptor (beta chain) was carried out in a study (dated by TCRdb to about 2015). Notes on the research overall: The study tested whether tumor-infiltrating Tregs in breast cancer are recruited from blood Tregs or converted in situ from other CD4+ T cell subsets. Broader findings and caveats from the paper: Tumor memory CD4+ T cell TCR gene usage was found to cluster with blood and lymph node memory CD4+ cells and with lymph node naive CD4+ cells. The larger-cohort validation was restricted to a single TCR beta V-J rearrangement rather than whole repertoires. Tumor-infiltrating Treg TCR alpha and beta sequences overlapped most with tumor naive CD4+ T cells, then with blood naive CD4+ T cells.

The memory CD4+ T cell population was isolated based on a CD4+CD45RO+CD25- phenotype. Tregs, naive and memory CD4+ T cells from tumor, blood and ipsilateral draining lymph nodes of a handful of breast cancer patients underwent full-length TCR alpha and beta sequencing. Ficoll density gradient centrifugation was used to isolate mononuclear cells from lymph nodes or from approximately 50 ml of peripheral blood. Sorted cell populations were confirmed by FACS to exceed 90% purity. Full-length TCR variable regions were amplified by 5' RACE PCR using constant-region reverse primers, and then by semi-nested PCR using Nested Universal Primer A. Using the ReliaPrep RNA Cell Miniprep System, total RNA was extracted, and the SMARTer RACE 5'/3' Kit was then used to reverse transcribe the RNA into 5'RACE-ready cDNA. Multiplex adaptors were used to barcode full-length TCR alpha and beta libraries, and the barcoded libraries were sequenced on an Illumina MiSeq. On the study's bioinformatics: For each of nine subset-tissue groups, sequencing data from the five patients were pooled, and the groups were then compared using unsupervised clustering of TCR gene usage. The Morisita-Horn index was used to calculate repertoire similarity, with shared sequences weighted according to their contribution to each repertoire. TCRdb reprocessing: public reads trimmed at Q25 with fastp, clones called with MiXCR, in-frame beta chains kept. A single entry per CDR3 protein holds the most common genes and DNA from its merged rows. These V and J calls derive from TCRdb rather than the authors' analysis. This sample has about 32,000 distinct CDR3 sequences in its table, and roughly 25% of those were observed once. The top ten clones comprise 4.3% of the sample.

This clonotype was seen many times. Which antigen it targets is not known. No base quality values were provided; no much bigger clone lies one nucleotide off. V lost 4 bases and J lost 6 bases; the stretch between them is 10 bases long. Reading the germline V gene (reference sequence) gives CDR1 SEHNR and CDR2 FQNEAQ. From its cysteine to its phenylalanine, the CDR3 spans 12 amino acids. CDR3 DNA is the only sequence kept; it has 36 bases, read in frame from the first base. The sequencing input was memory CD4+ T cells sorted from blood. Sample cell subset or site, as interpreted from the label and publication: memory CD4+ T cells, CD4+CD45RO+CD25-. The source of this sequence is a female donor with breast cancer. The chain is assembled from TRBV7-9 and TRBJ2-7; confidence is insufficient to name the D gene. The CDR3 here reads CASSSGYSEQYF. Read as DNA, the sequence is TGTGCCAGCAGCTCTGGATATTCCGAGCAGTACTTC.